The present entry profiles one TCR beta chain with its context. The data were obtained in a study of blood T cell repertoires in COVID-19. The method was immunoSEQ multiplex PCR; TCRdb's version includes in-frame clones alone and lacks a portion of them. Of 150,000 to 200,000 clones listed, 88% are singletons. CDR3 length: 15 amino acids. With 0 bases removed from V and 5 bases from J, the gap between germline ends came to 11 bases. The germline V gene encodes CDR1 LGHDT and CDR2 YNNKEL (reference sequence). Sequences were obtained from PBMCs or T cells enriched from blood (not recorded which). This chain links TRBV3-1 (or the pseudogene TRBV3-2) with TRBJ2-1, with D perhaps TRBD2 (7 bases). The TCR sequence derives from a woman aged 18 to 35 who had recovered from COVID-19. The CDR3 reads CASSQDGGPHNEQFF. CDR3 DNA sequence: TGTGCCAGCAGCCAAGACGGGGGGCCTCACAATGAGCAGTTCTTC.